This paragraph reports one TCR beta chain. The germline V gene encodes CDR1 SNHLY and CDR2 FYNNEI. The CDR3 is 13 residues long. Trimming at V came to 7 bases and at J to 5 bases, leaving 7 bases not matched to a gene. This specimen belongs to a study of blood T cell repertoires in COVID-19. Study at large: The United States, Italy and Spain were the sources of the acute and convalescent COVID-19 samples. PBMCs, B-cell-depleted T cells, or T cells provided the cDNA or gDNA that made up the material.

In the original analysis: Estimation of nucleated cell counts relied on the amplification of reference gene primers. Some clones are missing from TCRdb's copy, which holds only in-frame ones; the method was immunoSEQ multiplex PCR. The V and J calls and clone size come from that table; D and trimming were worked out from the DNA. The sample records around 210,000 clones, just under 85% being singletons. Seattle patients were enrolled while actively infected and followed longitudinally. Sample: peripheral blood. The V gene is TRBV2, the J gene TRBJ2-5; TRBD2 aligns across 7 bases. The clonotype was recovered from a man in his 60s with COVID-19, enrolled during active disease. The CDR3 protein is CASTTRGMETQYF. CDR3 bases: TGTGCCAGCACCACGCGGGGGATGGAGACCCAGTACTTC.